This entry describes one TCR beta chain. These data belong to a study of cytomegalovirus exposure and HLA in healthy donors. The CDR3 is made up of 16 amino acids. V was pared by 1 base and J by 7 bases, with 17 bases between. Looked up from germline, CDR1 is LNHNV and CDR2 is YYDKDF (reference sequence). It was with 60 Vbeta and 13 Jbeta primers that the PCR ran. Profiled with immunoSEQ multiplex PCR; TCRdb holds only in-frame clones, not every one. The sample lists about 110,000 clones, approximately 83% occurring once. The V call is TRBV15, the J call TRBJ1-5; tentatively, D is TRBD1 (5 bases). The clonotype was recovered from a man aged 40-49 years in good health and CMV-seronegative. Sequencing was carried out using PBMCs. CDR3: CATSRVGARGDQPQHF. Here the CDR3 DNA reads TGTGCCACCAGCAGAGTAGGGGCGCGGGGCGACCAGCCCCAGCATTTT. The full variable domain, in which reference TRBV15 and TRBJ1-5 provide the parts outside the CDR3, is DAMVIQNPRYQVTQFGKPVTLSCSQTLNHNVMYWYQQKSSQAPKLLFHYYDKDFNNEADTPDNFQSRRPNTSFCFLDIRSPGLGDTAMYLCATSRVGARGDQPQHFGDGTRLSIL.